The present entry profiles one T cell receptor beta chain with its context. Its specificity is not known. 5'RACE primed from the constant segment yielded TCR alpha and TCR beta cDNA libraries bearing sample barcodes and UMIs. TCRdb processed the 5' RACE reads anew with MiXCR; each CDR3 protein has one entry. The data show fewer than 550,000 distinct CDR3 sequences, around 20% seen once. The CDR3 runs 15 residues. The J segment lost 6 bases and the V segment lost 0 bases, leaving 7 bases of the junction unmatched. The germline CDR1 and CDR2 sequences are SGHRS and YFSETQ. This entry is derived from a study of T-cell memory formation after mild COVID-19. Findings and caveats of the study: Within pre-infection memory, some responding clones were found, suggesting cross-reactive memory joined. CD4+ contracting clones were found mainly in CM and EM, and CD8+ ones in EMRA. Clones shrinking from day 15 to 85 showed even CD4/CD8 mixes; later expanders tilted CD4+.

The chain joins TRBV5-1 to TRBJ2-7; 9 nucleotides match TRBD1. This receptor was taken from an adult woman who had mild COVID-19 (a few samples of this study predate the infection). Cell type and time point are not known. The sequenced sample consisted of PBMCs or a T cell subset sorted from them (not recorded which). The CDR3 sequence: CASSLGQGVQGEQYF. As DNA, the CDR3 is TGCGCCAGCAGCTTGGGACAGGGGGTCCAAGGCGAGCAGTACTTC.